These 18 T cell receptor beta chains were all obtained from the same sample, sequenced in a study of CD8 T cells in Susac syndrome. Random hexamers served to reverse transcribe roughly 0.45 to 1 ug RNA. TCRdb used MiXCR to reprocess the immunoSEQ multiplex PCR reads, holding one entry per CDR3 protein. The sample holds tens of thousands of distinct CDR3 sequences, around 96% seen once. The sequenced sample was CD8+ T cells from PBMCs. The receptors stem from a human donor with Susac syndrome.

The rearrangement links TRBV27 to TRBJ2-1; D is perhaps TRBD1 or TRBD2 (5 bases each). Trimming removed 10 bases at V and 8 bases at J, with 12 bases between. The CDR3 runs 11 residues. Germline CDR1 is MNHEY and CDR2 is SMNVEV (reference sequence). The CDR3 region has the DNA TGTGCCACCCTAAGAGGGGATGAGCAGTTCTTC. Protein sequence: CATLRGDEQFF.

The chain joins TRBV5-4 to TRBJ1-1; weak D call: TRBD1 (6 bases). This CDR3 has 11 residues. Trimming took off 5 bases at V and 9 bases at J, with 11 bases between the two ends. Germline V gene data show CDR1 as SGHNT and CDR2 as YYREEE (reference sequence). The CDR3 DNA reads TGTGCCAGCAGTAACACAGGGAAAGCTTTCTTT. It specifies CASSNTGKAFF.

The chain has TRBV6-6 and TRBJ2-1; D unclear. This CDR3 has 15 residues. Germline V gene data show CDR1 as MNHNY and CDR2 as SVGAGI (reference sequence). The V end lost 2 bases, the J end lost 7 bases, and 15 bases lay between the germline ends. CDR3 bases: TGTGCCAGCAGTTACGGTAAAGGTTTGGATAATGAGCAGTTCTTC. The encoded protein is CASSYGKGLDNEQFF.

V gene TRBV29-1 combines with J gene TRBJ1-2, with a weak D call TRBD1 (5 bases). Trimming removed 7 bases at V and 5 bases at J, with 11 bases between. Germline V gene data show CDR1 as SQVTM and CDR2 as ANQGSEA. CDR3 length equals 11 residues. DNA for the CDR3: TGCAGCGGTCAAGGGACGTATGGCTACACCTTC. Translated: CSGQGTYGYTF.

The chain recombines TRBV12-3 or TRBV12-4 with TRBJ2-7; no clear D gene. V lost 5 bases and J lost 4, with 9 bases in between. This CDR3 has 12 amino acids. CDR3: CASSVPNYEQYF. In nucleotides, the CDR3 is TGTGCCAGCAGTGTCCCAAATTACGAGCAGTACTTC.

The V gene is TRBV15, the J gene TRBJ1-6, with TRBD1 identical over 9 bases. The CDR3 covers 15 residues. From germline, CDR1 is LNHNV and CDR2 YYDKDF (reference sequence). The V and J ends lost 8 bases and 6 bases, in that order; junction bases with no gene match: 8. This CDR3 reads CATQDRDRANSPLHF. In DNA form, the CDR3 reads TGTGCCACCCAAGACCGGGACAGGGCTAATTCACCCCTCCACTTT.

DNA for the CDR3: TGTGCCAGTAGTCTAAGTGGGGGTTCAGCCGTAGATGAAGCTTTCTTT. Its translation is CASSLSGGSAVDEAFF. The chain combines TRBV19 with TRBJ1-1; D perhaps matches TRBD1 (5 bases). The ends were cut back, 5 bases at V and 7 bases at J, with 23 bases in the middle. Germline V lookup: CDR1 LNHDA, CDR2 SQIVND (reference sequence). CDR3 length equals 16 residues.

A single count supports this clonotype. This chain connects TRBV4-1 to TRBJ2-5; D unclear. V lost 1 base, J lost 5 bases, and 5 bases lay in between. Germline assignment: CDR1 MGHRA and CDR2 YSYEKL. This CDR3 has 12 residues. The chain's CDR3 is CASSQVEETQYF. CDR3 bases: TGCGCCAGCAGCCAAGTTGAGGAGACCCAGTACTTC.

The J gene is TRBJ1-5, the V gene TRBV19; D may be TRBD1 (5 bases). This CDR3 contains 14 residues. V was pared by 6 bases and J by 5 bases, with 14 bases between. Germline V gene lookup returns CDR1 LNHDA and CDR2 SQIVND (reference sequence). This CDR3 is CASRAGQRYQPQHF. The CDR3 DNA reads TGTGCCAGTAGGGCAGGGCAGCGTTATCAGCCCCAGCATTTT.

The chain joins TRBV20-1 to TRBJ1-5, with a possible D match to TRBD1 (6 bases). V lost 5 bases, J lost 6 bases, and 17 bases lay in between. Germline V lookup: CDR1 DFQATT, CDR2 SNEGSKA (reference sequence). The CDR3 extends over 14 amino acids. The CDR3, as DNA: TGCAGTGCTCGTCAGGGGAGGTGGGGTCAGCCCCAGCATTTT. It codes for CSARQGRWGQPQHF.

V and J are TRBV19 and TRBJ2-1; D call uncertain. This CDR3 contains 14 residues. With 6 bases removed from V and 4 bases from J, the gap between germline ends came to 13 bases. Germline CDR1 is LNHDA and CDR2 is SQIVND (reference sequence). CDR3 sequence reads: CASSYSNPYNEQFF. The CDR3 coding sequence is TGTGCCAGTAGCTACAGCAATCCTTACAATGAGCAGTTCTTC.

The chain links TRBV3-1 to TRBJ2-7, with D hard to call. Trimming pared 3 bases from V and 0 bases from J, leaving 6 bases between. Germline assignment: CDR1 LGHDT and CDR2 YNNKEL (reference sequence). This CDR3 is 13 amino acids long. The CDR3 DNA follows: TGTGCCAGCAGCCAGGGTCCCTCCTACGAGCAGTACGTC. Protein product: CASSQGPSYEQYV.

The chain carries TRBV6-5 and TRBJ1-1; D gene ambiguous. The length of the CDR3 is 13 residues. V lost 4 bases to trimming and J lost 1 base, with 7 bases between them. CDR1 is MNHEY, CDR2 SVGAGI, per germline. The CDR3, as DNA: TGTGCCAGCAGTTCAGACGGGAACACTGAAGCTTTCTTT. This gives the protein CASSSDGNTEAFF.

This sequence joins TRBV2 and TRBJ2-7, with 11 bases that match TRBD2. The CDR3 totals 17 residues. Germline V gene data show CDR1 as SNHLY and CDR2 as FYNNEI. J was trimmed by 0 bases and V by 4 bases; bases with no gene match: 8. The CDR3 nucleotides are TGTGCCAGCAGTGTTTTCCCCGGGACTAGCGGCTCCTACGAGCAGTACTTC. Amino acids: CASSVFPGTSGSYEQYF.

The chain combines TRBV7-6 with TRBJ2-7, with 7 bases aligning to TRBD1. Unmatched junction bases numbered 7, after V lost 6 bases and J lost 2 bases. CDR3 length: 14 residues. In germline, CDR1 is SGHVS, CDR2 FNYEAQ. CDR3 nucleotides: TGTGCCAGCAGTCCATCCGGGACAGCCTACGAGCAGTACTTC. It encodes CASSPSGTAYEQYF.

This chain connects TRBV12-3 or TRBV12-4 to TRBJ2-1; D assignment may be TRBD1 or TRBD2 (5 bases each). This CDR3 spans 14 amino acids. Trimming removed 7 bases from V and 8 bases from J, with 18 bases in between. CDR3 in DNA: TGTGCCAGCACCCTACCCGGGGCGGAGGATGAGCAGTTCTTC. This translates into CASTLPGAEDEQFF.

The V gene is TRBV28, the J gene TRBJ2-1, with unresolved D. The length of the CDR3 is 12 residues. V was pared by 8 bases and J by 2 bases, with 7 bases between. In germline, CDR1 is MDHEN, CDR2 SYDVKM. CDR3 nucleotide sequence: TGTGCCAGCTCCATCCCCTACAATGAGCAGTTCTTC. This gives the protein CASSIPYNEQFF. Together with reference TRBV28 and TRBJ2-1, the CDR3 gives the full variable domain: DVKVTQSSRYLVKRTGEKVFLECVQDMDHENMFWYRQDPGLGLRLIYFSYDVKMKEKGDIPEGYSVSREKKERFSLILESASTNQTSMYLCASSIPYNEQFFGPGTRLTVL.

The chain employs TRBV29-1 and TRBJ1-2; 8 bases align to TRBD1. With V trimmed by 4 bases and J by 3 bases, 7 bases remained unmatched. CDR3 length: 14 amino acids. Germline V lookup: CDR1 SQVTM, CDR2 ANQGSEA. The CDR3 is CSVGGPGQDYGYTF. The CDR3 region has the DNA TGCAGCGTTGGAGGACCGGGACAGGACTATGGCTACACCTTC.